This paragraph reports one T cell receptor (beta chain). Those enrolled, adults aged roughly 18 to 100 years, came from some 25 US areas. Donors were grouped by their self-reported clinical history. Trimming shortened V by 5 bases and J by 7 bases, and 9 bases separated the two germline ends. The length of the CDR3 is 12 residues. CDR1 is SGHNT, CDR2 YENEEA, per germline. The sample comes from a study of blood T cell repertoires in COVID-19. Study summary: Sample material is recorded as cDNA or gDNA derived from T cells, B-cell-depleted T cells, or PBMCs.

Under the authors' procedure: From reference gene primer amplification, estimates of nucleated cell counts were derived. Profiled with immunoSEQ multiplex PCR; TCRdb holds only in-frame clones, not every one. The DNA gave D and trimming, while V, J and clone size come from that table. The sample contains approximately 320,000 clones, about nine tenths of which appear only once. The clonotype was recovered from a man aged 60 to 75 who had recovered from COVID-19. The chain employs TRBV11-3 and TRBJ1-3; D call uncertain. The source material was PBMCs or T cells enriched from blood (not recorded which). The CDR3: CASSPRLNTIYF. DNA for the CDR3: TGTGCCAGCAGCCCCAGGTTGAACACCATATATTTT.